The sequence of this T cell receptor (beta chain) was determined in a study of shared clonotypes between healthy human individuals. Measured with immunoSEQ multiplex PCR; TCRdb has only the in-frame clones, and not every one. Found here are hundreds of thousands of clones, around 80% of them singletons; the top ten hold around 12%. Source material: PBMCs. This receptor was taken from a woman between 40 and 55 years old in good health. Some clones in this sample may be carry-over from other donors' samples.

The CDR3 loop reads CAISDGQGGQPQHF. DNA of the CDR3: TGTGCCATCAGTGATGGTCAGGGAGGTCAGCCCCAGCATTTT. The rearrangement joins TRBV10-3 to TRBJ1-5; D perhaps matches TRBD1 (5 bases). The CDR3 has 14 residues. Trimming took off 3 bases at V and 6 bases at J, with 12 bases between the two ends. The germline V gene encodes CDR1 ENHRY and CDR2 SYGVKD.